This T cell receptor (beta chain) was found in a study of blood T cell repertoires in COVID-19. In the study overall: From the United States, Italy and Spain came samples of acute and convalescent COVID-19. Sample material is recorded as cDNA or gDNA derived from T cells, B-cell-depleted T cells, or PBMCs.

Authors' processing steps: It was from reference gene primer amplification that nucleated cell counts were estimated. Method: immunoSEQ multiplex PCR; TCRdb's copy keeps in-frame clones and lacks some. D and trimming come from the DNA, and the V and J calls and clone size come from that table. The sample shows fewer than 350,000 clones, around 90% of them seen only once. Trimming removed 0 bases from V and 7 bases from J, with 15 bases in between. Germline V gives CDR1 LNHDA, CDR2 SQIVND (reference sequence). The CDR3 has 15 residues. This receptor was identified in a man between 18 and 29 years old with active or convalescent COVID-19. This chain joins TRBV19 and TRBJ1-1; D remains unclear. Sequencing was carried out using peripheral blood. CDR3 bases: TGTGCCAGTAGTATAGATCCCGGGTGGCCTGTTGAAGCTTTCTTT. Translation gives CASSIDPGWPVEAFF.